Listed here are 8 T cell receptor beta chains from one sample, sequenced in a study of vaccination effects on CD4 cells after COVID-19. Their antigens are not known. Profiled with immunoSEQ multiplex PCR; TCRdb holds only in-frame clones, not every one. This sample has roughly 16,000 clones, with about 80% found just once. Before sequencing took place, the ViraFEST assay used viral peptide pools to expand antigen-specific CD4+ T cells. The culture ran for less than 12 days, and then CD4+ T cells were isolated. Every participant took two doses of the BNT162b2 or mRNA-1273 vaccine. Sequences were derived from CD4+ T cells from PBMCs cultured with HCoV-NL63 spike peptides, sampled after COVID-19 vaccination. All receptors derive from a human donor who received a COVID-19 vaccine.

The chain carries TRBV5-1 and TRBJ2-7, with D maybe TRBD1 (5 bases). The V gene lost 2 bases and the J gene lost 3 bases, with 12 bases spanning the gap. Germline lookup yields CDR1 SGHRS and CDR2 YFSETQ. This CDR3 region has 14 residues. DNA of the CDR3: TGCGCCAGCAGCTTTGAGGCAGGGTACTACGAGCAGTACTTC. Encoded protein: CASSFEAGYYEQYF.

Regarding this clone: An end of the junction differs from the germline gene, which may be a read error. J is TRBJ2-5 and V is TRBV28, with 10 nucleotides matching TRBD1. CDR3 length: 12 amino acids. Germline assignment: CDR1 MDHEN and CDR2 SYDVKM. The CDR3 DNA sequence: TGTGCCAGCAGTTCCCCGGGACAGGGGCCCGACTTC. Protein sequence: CASSSPGQGPDF.

The chain employs TRBV28 and TRBJ2-7, with TRBD2 matching 9 bases. This CDR3 is 16 amino acids long. The junction had 8 bases not matched to a gene; V was cut back by 3 bases and J by 2 bases. The germline CDR1 and CDR2 sequences are MDHEN and SYDVKM. The CDR3 DNA is TGTGCCAGCAGTTTGGTAGTGCTAGCGGGGACCTACGAGCAGTACTTC. Its translation is CASSLVVLAGTYEQYF.

This chain links TRBV7-2 with TRBJ2-5; D is ambiguous. CDR1 is SGHTA and CDR2 is FQGNSA in the germline V gene. Trimming took 1 base from V and 5 from J, leaving 8 bases between them. CDR3 length equals 13 residues. CDR3 amino acids: CASSLVREETQYF. Written as DNA, the CDR3 is TGTGCCAGCAGCTTAGTACGTGAGGAGACCCAGTACTTC.

This clone was seen a handful of times. The chain is built from TRBV9 and TRBJ1-1; D perhaps matches TRBD1 (6 bases). Germline assignment: CDR1 SGDLS and CDR2 YYNGEE. The V and J ends lost 2 bases and 0 bases respectively, with 8 bases between them. This CDR3 contains 14 residues. CDR3 bases: TGTGCCAGCAGCGTCGGACAGATGAACACTGAAGCTTTCTTT. Translating gives CASSVGQMNTEAFF.

This clone was seen only a few times. The rearrangement uses TRBV7-2 and TRBJ1-6; D not resolved. CDR1 and CDR2 (germline): SGHTA, FQGNSA. This CDR3 spans 11 amino acids. The germline V and J ends were trimmed by 2 bases and 7 bases, with 0 bases remaining between them. In nucleotides, the CDR3 is TGTGCCAGCAGCTTAAATTCACCCCTCCACTTT. This translates into CASSLNSPLHF.

The J gene is TRBJ2-2, the V gene TRBV21-1; TRBD2 reflects the table's D call only, with no check against the DNA. TRBV21-1 is a documented pseudogene. This CDR3 spans 19 amino acids. The CDR3 DNA follows: TGTGCCAGCAGCAGCGCCGCGGTATCTAGCGGGGTTAACACCGGGGAGCTGTTTTTT. It specifies CASSSAAVSSGVNTGELFF.

The CDR3 spells CASRKGGRETQYF. The CDR3 DNA follows: TGTGCCAGTAGGAAGGGCGGGAGAGAGACCCAGTACTTC. This chain uses TRBV19 with TRBJ2-5, with 7 bases lining up with TRBD2. The CDR3 contains 13 residues. Germline CDR1 and CDR2: LNHDA and SQIVND (reference sequence). V was pared by 6 bases and J by 4 bases, with 5 bases of the junction left unmatched.